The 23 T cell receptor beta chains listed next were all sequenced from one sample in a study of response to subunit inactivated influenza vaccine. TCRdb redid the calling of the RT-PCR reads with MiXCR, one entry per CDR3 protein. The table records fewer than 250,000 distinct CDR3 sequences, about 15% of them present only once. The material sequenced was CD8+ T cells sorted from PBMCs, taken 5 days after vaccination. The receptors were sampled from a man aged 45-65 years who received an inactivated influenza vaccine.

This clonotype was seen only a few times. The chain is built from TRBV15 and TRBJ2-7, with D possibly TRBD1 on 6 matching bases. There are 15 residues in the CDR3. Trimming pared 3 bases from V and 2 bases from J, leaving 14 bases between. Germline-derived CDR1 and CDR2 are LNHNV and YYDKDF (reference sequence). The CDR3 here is CATSSGGGATYEQYF. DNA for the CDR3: TGTGCCACCAGCAGTGGTGGGGGCGCAACCTACGAGCAGTACTTC.

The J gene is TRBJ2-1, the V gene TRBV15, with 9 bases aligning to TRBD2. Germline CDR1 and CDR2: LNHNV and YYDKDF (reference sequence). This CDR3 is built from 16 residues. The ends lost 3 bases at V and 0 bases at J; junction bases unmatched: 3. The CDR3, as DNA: TGTGCCACCAGCAGTGGACTAGCGAACTCCTACAATGAGCAGTTCTTC. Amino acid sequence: CATSSGLANSYNEQFF.

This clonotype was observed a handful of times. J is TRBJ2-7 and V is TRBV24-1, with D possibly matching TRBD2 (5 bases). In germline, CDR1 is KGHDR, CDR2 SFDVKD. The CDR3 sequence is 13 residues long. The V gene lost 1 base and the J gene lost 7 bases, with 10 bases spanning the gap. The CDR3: CATSDFGEGEQYF. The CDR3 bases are TGTGCCACCAGTGATTTCGGGGAAGGGGAGCAGTACTTC.

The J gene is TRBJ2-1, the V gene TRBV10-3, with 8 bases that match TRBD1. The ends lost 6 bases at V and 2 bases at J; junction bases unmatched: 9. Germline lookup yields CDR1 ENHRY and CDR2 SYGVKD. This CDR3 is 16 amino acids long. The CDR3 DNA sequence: TGTGCCATCAGCCACGGACAGGGCAACACCTACAATGAGCAGTTCTTC. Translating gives CAISHGQGNTYNEQFF.

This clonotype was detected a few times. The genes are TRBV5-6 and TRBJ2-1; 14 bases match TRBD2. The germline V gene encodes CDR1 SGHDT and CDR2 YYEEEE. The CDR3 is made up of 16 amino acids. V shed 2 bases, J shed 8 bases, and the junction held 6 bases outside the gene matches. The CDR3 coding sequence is TGTGCCAGCAGCTTTCCCCCGGGACTAGCGGGAGATGAGCAGTTCTTC. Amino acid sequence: CASSFPPGLAGDEQFF.

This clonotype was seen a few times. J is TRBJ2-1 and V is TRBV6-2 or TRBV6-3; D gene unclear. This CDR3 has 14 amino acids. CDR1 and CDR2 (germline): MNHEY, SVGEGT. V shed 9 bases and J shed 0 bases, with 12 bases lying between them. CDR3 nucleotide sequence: TGTGCCAGTTTTGACCCCTCCTCCTACAATGAGCAGTTCTTC. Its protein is CASFDPSSYNEQFF.

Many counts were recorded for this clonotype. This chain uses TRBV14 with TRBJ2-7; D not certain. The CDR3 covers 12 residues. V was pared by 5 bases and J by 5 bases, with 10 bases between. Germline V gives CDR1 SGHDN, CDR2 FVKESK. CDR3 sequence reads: CASSSLRDEQYF. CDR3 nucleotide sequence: TGTGCCAGCAGCTCGCTTAGGGACGAGCAGTACTTC.

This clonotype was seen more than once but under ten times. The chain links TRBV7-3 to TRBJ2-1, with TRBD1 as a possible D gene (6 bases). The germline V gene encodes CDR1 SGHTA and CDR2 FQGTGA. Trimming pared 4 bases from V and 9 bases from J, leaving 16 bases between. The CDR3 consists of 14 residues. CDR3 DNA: TGTGCCAGCAGCTCATGGCCCAGGGACACTGAGCAGTTCTTC. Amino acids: CASSSWPRDTEQFF.

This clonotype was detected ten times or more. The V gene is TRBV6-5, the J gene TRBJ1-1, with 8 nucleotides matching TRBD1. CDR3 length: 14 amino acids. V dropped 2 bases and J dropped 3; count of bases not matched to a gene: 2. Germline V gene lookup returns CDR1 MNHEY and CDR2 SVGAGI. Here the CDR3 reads CASSYTGGDTEAFF. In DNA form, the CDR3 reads TGTGCCAGCAGTTACACAGGGGGAGACACTGAAGCTTTCTTT.

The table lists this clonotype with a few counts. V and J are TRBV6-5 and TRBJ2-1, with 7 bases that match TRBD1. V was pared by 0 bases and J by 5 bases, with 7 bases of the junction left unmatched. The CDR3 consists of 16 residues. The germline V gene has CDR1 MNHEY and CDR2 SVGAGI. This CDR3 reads CASSYSFPGQNNEQFF. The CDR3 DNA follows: TGTGCCAGCAGTTACTCGTTTCCGGGACAGAACAATGAGCAGTTCTTC.

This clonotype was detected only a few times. The DNA for the CDR3 is TGTGCCAGCAGGCATGGGACGGTCTCCTACGAGCAGTACTTC. Translating it yields CASRHGTVSYEQYF. This sequence joins TRBV28 and TRBJ2-7; D is possibly TRBD1 or TRBD2 (5 bases each). The CDR3 sequence is 14 residues long. Per germline, CDR1 MDHEN and CDR2 SYDVKM. The V gene lost 6 bases and the J gene lost 0 bases, with 12 bases spanning the gap.

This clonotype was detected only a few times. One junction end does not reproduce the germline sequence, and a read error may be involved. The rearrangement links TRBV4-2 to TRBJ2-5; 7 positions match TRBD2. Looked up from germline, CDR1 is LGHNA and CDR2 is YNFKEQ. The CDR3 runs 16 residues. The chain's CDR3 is CAISPGQRGLLETQYF. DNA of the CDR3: TGTGCCATCAGCCCCGGGCAGCGGGGACTTCTCGAGACCCAGTACTTC.

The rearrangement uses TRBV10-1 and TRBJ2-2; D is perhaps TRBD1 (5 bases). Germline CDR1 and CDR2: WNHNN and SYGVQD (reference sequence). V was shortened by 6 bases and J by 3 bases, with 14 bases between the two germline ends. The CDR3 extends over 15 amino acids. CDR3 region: CASRGFKGDTGELFF. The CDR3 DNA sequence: TGCGCCAGCAGGGGTTTTAAAGGGGACACCGGGGAGCTGTTTTTT.

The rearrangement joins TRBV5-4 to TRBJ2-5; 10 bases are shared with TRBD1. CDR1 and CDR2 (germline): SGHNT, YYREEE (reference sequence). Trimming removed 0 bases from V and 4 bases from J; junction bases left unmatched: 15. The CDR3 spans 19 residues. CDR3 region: CASSLAKVVRGTGVETQYF. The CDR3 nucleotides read TGTGCCAGCAGCTTGGCCAAGGTTGTGAGAGGGACAGGGGTAGAGACCCAGTACTTC.

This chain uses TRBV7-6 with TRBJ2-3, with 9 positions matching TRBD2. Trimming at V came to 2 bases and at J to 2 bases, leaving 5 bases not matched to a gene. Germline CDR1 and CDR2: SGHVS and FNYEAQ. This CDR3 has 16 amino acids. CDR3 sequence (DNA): TGTGCCAGCAGCTTACTAGCGGGGAGTTCCACAGATACGCAGTATTTT. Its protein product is CASSLLAGSSTDTQYF.

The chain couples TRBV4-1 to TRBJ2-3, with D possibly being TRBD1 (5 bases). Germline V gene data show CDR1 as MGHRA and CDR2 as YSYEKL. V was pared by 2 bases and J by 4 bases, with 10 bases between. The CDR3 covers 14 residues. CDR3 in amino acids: CASSQIAGPDTQYF. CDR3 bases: TGCGCCAGCAGCCAAATAGCAGGGCCAGATACGCAGTATTTT.

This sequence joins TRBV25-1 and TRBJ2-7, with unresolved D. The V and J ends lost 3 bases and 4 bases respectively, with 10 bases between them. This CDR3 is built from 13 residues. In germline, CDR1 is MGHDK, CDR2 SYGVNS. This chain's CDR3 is CASSEGPVYEQYF. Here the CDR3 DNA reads TGTGCCAGCAGTGAGGGCCCCGTGTACGAGCAGTACTTC.

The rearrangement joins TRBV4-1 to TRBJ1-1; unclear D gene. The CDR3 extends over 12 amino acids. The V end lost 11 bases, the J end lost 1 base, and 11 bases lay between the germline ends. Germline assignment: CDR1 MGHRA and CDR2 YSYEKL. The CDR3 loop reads CAVGPTNTEAFF. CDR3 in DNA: TGCGCCGTAGGACCGACGAACACTGAAGCTTTCTTT.

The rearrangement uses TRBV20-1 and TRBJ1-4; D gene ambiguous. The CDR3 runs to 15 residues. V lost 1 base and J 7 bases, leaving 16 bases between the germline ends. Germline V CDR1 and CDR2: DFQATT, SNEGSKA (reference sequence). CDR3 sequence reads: CSARGEDVSGEKLFF. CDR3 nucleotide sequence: TGCAGTGCTAGAGGGGAGGACGTGTCGGGTGAAAAACTGTTTTTT.

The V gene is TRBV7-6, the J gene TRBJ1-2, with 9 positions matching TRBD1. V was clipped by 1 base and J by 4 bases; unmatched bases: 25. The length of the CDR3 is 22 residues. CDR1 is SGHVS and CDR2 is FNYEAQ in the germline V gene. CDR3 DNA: TGTGCCAGCAGCTTAGAGTTTGGGACAGGGAAAAGCGGGCCTGTGAGCCTCTATGGCTACACCTTC. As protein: CASSLEFGTGKSGPVSLYGYTF.

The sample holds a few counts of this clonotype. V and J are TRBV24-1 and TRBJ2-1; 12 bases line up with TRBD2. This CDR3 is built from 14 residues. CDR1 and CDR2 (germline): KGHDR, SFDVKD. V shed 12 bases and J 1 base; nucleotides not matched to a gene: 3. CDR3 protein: CASGLAGSYNEQFF. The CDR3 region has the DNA TGTGCCTCCGGACTAGCGGGGTCCTACAATGAGCAGTTCTTC.

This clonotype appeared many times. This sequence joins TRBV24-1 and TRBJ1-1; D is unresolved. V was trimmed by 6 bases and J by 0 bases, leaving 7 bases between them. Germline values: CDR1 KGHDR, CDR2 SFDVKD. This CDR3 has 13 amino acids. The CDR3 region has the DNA TGTGCCACCAGTTCCGCCATGAACACTGAAGCTTTCTTT. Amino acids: CATSSAMNTEAFF.

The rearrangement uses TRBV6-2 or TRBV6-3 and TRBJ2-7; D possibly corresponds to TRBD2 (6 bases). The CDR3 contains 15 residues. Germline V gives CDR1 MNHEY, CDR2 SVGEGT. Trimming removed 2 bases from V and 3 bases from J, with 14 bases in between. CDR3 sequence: CASSYEAGVYYEQYF. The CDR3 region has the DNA TGTGCCAGCAGTTACGAAGCGGGCGTGTACTACGAGCAGTACTTC.